Sequencing of this T cell receptor (beta chain) was carried out in a study of neurological immune-mediated disorders (dated by TCRdb to between 2018 and 2021). Regarding the study in general: Among the roughly 34 multiple sclerosis patients, relapsing-remitting MS accounted for approximately 31 and secondary progressive MS accounted for 3. The cohort comprised roughly 69 subjects: 15 or so HAM/TSP patients, some 34 multiple sclerosis patients and approximately 20 healthy controls. The 106 TCR-beta libraries covered PBMC samples along with longitudinal samples, technical triplicates, and paired sorted CD4+ and CD8+ T-cell subsets. The study compared peripheral blood TCR-beta repertoires of HTLV-I-associated myelopathy (HAM/TSP) patients, multiple sclerosis patients and healthy controls using UMI-based sequencing. Here is what the overall study found, with its caveats: Across subjects, expanded clones never shared an identical CDR3 amino acid sequence, which suggests that the TCR-beta repertoires in every group were private. The highest TCR clonal expansion was observed in HAM/TSP patients, whereas the lowest was observed in MS patients, even when compared with healthy controls. The MS cluster showed no association with clinical or MRI features, and the authors stated that larger cohorts are needed. In phylogenetic analysis, the repertoires of 18 of 34 MS patients grouped into a cluster of related CDR3 sequences, which suggests a possible signature at the repertoire level.

Unsorted PBMC libraries were generated from 2 million PBMCs stored in RNAlater at -80 °C until RNA extraction. Multiple sclerosis patients were enrolled in a US clinical protocol under which disease progression was evaluated by magnetic resonance imaging. Peripheral blood was subjected to Ficoll-Hypaque density gradient centrifugation to isolate PBMCs, which were then cryopreserved in liquid nitrogen. cDNA synthesis used template-switch 5'RACE with a primer carrying a 10-nucleotide random unique molecular identifier tagging each TCR transcript. Over 190 million TCR-beta sequences, covering 15-18 subjects, were produced in each sequencing run. Total RNA was extracted with the RNeasy kit. TCR-beta VDJ regions were amplified with primers for the TCR constant region and the 5'RACE anchor, using the KAPA Real-time Library Amplification kit. Sample indexes and Illumina adaptors were added in a first PCR, and a second PCR then increased library yield. After Ampure bead purification, the TCR product of roughly 650 bp was size-selected on a 2% E-gel SizeSelection system. Before pooling, library quality was assessed on a Bioanalyzer, concentration was determined with Qubit, and library quantification was performed with the Kapa Library Quantification kit. Libraries were sequenced paired-end 2 x 150 bp on an Illumina HiSeq 2500. To increase sequence diversity, about 25-31% phiX was spiked into each library pool. In the paper's pipeline: Quality-filtered reads were processed with the UMI-based MiGEC pipeline, and over 75% of raw TCR sequences were removed by the MiGEC pipeline during error correction. IMGT germline references were used for aligning VDJ genes, and each clonotype was defined as a unique CDR3 amino acid sequence together with its V-J genes. Clonal expansion, Shannon diversity and CDR3 relatedness (CalcPairwiseDistances, ClusterSamples) were evaluated with VDJtools, and phylogenetic trees were built with CLCbio workbench. Using coefficient-of-variation modelling across technical triplicates, the study counted a clone as expanded if it had at least 8 unique UMIs. TCRdb applied fastp at Q25 and MiXCR to the public reads, then kept only in-frame beta chains. Under each unique CDR3 protein, matching rows form one entry showing the most common genes and DNA. TCRdb's processing, not the study's, gives the V and J calls here. The sample has roughly 52,000 distinct CDR3 sequences on record, over 3.5% of them singletons. Around 6.5% of the sample lies in the top ten.

CDR1 and CDR2, looked up from the germline V gene, are SGHTA and FQGNSA. The cysteine opens and the phenylalanine closes a CDR3 of 16 amino acids. Only the CDR3 portion is preserved as DNA: 48 bases, with reading frame beginning at the first base. The germline V end is reduced by 5 bases and the J end by 2 bases; junction bases left unmatched: 11. This clonotype was found many times. The antigen it recognizes is unknown. Per-base qualities were not stored, and no clone one base away is much larger. The rearranged segments are TRBV7-2 and TRBJ2-7; TRBD1 agrees with 8 junctional bases. The TCR originated in a man in his sixties with multiple sclerosis. Sequenced sample: PBMCs. The encoded CDR3 is CASSLLHGTGTYEQYF. The nucleotides are TGTGCCAGCAGCCTACTGCATGGGACAGGTACCTACGAGCAGTACTTC.